The clone carrying this T cell receptor beta chain was counted a few times. Its matching antigen is unknown. The germline V gene encodes CDR1 SNHLY and CDR2 FYNNEI. V shed 5 bases, J shed 2 bases, and the junction held 6 bases outside the gene matches. The CDR3 covers 15 residues. The sample originates from a study of T cells in Graves' hyperthyroidism and ophthalmopathy. Study in general: Specimen type is peripheral blood, collected at initial diagnosis prior to any treatment.

TCR beta CDR3 regions were amplified from RNA. During a first-round RT-PCR of the TCR CDR3, the HTBI primer set was used. TCRdb used MiXCR to reprocess the multiplex PCR reads, holding one entry per CDR3 protein. Of 380,000 or so distinct CDR3 sequences in the sample, about 19% were seen once. Cells are PBMCs isolated from about 10 ml of fresh blood. Study results and caveats: Within blood appeared most thyroid clonotypes that had expanded above 0.001.

This clonotype originated in a woman aged 18-29 years with Graves' hyperthyroidism. The chain recombines TRBV2 with TRBJ2-7; TRBD1 matches 10 bases. Sample: blood. The CDR3 nucleotides read TGTGCCAGCAGTACAGACAGGGGGCGACCCTACGAGCAGTACTTC. Its protein product is CASSTDRGRPYEQYF.